This T cell receptor beta chain was observed in a study of blood T cell repertoires in COVID-19. For the study at large: Spain, Italy and the United States supplied samples that represented acute and convalescent COVID-19. Sample material is recorded as cDNA or gDNA derived from T cells, B-cell-depleted T cells, or PBMCs.

The CDR3 is made up of 13 amino acids. Germline V CDR1 and CDR2: LNHDA, SQIVND (reference sequence). V shed 6 bases, J shed 5 bases, and the junction held 6 bases outside the gene matches. TCRdb's table, derived via immunoSEQ multiplex PCR, lists solely in-frame clones and lacks some. Found here are roughly 87,000 clones, approximately 86% of them singletons; the top ten hold around 2.9%. The sequence was obtained from a woman aged 80 or over with COVID-19, enrolled during active disease. Sequencing input: peripheral blood. The rearrangement uses TRBV19 and TRBJ1-2; the match to TRBD1 covers 7 bases. The CDR3 DNA reads as TGTGCCAGTAGCGAAACCAGGGGGTATGGCTACACCTTC. Translating gives CASSETRGYGYTF.